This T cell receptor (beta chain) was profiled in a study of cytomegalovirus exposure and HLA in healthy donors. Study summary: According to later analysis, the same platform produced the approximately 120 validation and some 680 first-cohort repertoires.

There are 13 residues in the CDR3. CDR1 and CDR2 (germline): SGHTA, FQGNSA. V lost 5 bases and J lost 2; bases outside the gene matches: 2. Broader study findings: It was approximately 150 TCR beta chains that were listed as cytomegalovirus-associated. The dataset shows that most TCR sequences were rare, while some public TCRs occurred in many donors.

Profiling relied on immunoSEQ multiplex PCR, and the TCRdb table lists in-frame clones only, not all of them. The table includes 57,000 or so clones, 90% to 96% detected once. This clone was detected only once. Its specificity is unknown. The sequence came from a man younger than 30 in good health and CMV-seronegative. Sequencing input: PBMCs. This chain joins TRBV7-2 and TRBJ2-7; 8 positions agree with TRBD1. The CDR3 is CASSRDRTYEQYF. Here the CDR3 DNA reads TGTGCCAGCAGCCGGGACAGGACCTACGAGCAGTACTTC.